The rows below give T cell receptor beta chains drawn from one sample of a study of regulatory T cells in long-lasting Graves disease. MiXCR was run by TCRdb on the multiplex PCR reads, yielding one entry per CDR3 protein. The repertoire consists of about 420,000 distinct CDR3 sequences, with 16% occurring once and the leading ten covering 20% to 25%. These same data were also listed under a study on T cells in Graves' hyperthyroidism and ophthalmopathy.

Sequenced material: peripheral blood mononuclear cells (PBMCs), taken at new diagnosis, from a patient treated with antithyroid drugs. The receptors come from a woman between 18 and 29 years old with Graves disease. The CDR3 runs from the conserved cysteine through the conserved F or W. D genes are given only for firm matches. Clone size is given for some rows only: seen once, a few or many times, or a class if the clone is expanded.

abundance	v_gene	j_gene	d_gene	CDR3nt	CDR3aa
many	TRBV24-1	TRBJ2-1	-	TGTGCCACCAGTGACCGTCGGGAGCAGTTCTTC	CATSDRREQFF
many	TRBV7-9	TRBJ2-3	-	TGTGCCAGCAGTTTATTTGGTGGCACAGATACGCAGTATTTT	CASSLFGGTDTQYF
many	TRBV7-8	TRBJ2-3	TRBD2	TGTGCCAGCAGCATCGTGATTGCGGGAGGCACAGATACGCAGTATTTT	CASSIVIAGGTDTQYF
few	TRBV7-9	TRBJ2-2	-	TGTGCCAGCAACGAGGCATTGGGCGCAATTTTT	CASNEALGAIF
many	TRBV5-1	TRBJ2-3	-	TGCGCCAGCAGCTTGGCCCACAGTTCTAGCACAGATACGCAGTATTTT	CASSLAHSSSTDTQYF
many	TRBV3-1	TRBJ1-6	-	TGTGCCAGCAGCCCCCGGAACTATTCACCCCTCCACTTT	CASSPRNYSPLHF
-	TRBV25-1	TRBJ1-2	-	TGTGCCAGCAGTGCCGACCCTCTCGGGAGGTATGGCTACACCTTC	CASSADPLGRYGYTF
many	TRBV7-9	TRBJ2-5	TRBD1	TGTGCCAGCAGCTTAGAGGGGACAGGACTAATCCAAGAGACCCAGTACTTC	CASSLEGTGLIQETQYF
-	TRBV19	TRBJ1-1	-	TGTGCCAGTAGTGGGACCGGCCCGAACACTGAAGCTTTCTTT	CASSGTGPNTEAFF
few	TRBV5-1	TRBJ2-1	TRBD2	TGCGCCAGCAGCTTGGGTCAGCGGGATCTTGAGCAGTTCTTC	CASSLGQRDLEQFF